These 16 T cell receptor beta chains were all obtained from the same sample, sequenced in a study of T cells in Graves' hyperthyroidism and ophthalmopathy (dated by TCRdb to between 2018 and 2020). Preparation of the library involved multiplex PCR. Sequencing used an Illumina HiSeq 2000. The TCR beta CDR3 regions were amplified from the RNA transcripts. The first round of RT-PCR for the TCR CDR3 was performed with the HTBI primer set and the Qiagen OneStep RT-PCR kit. TCRdb applied fastp at Q25 and MiXCR to the public reads, then kept only in-frame beta chains. Under each unique CDR3 protein, matching rows form one entry showing the most common genes and DNA. This sample holds about half a million distinct CDR3 sequences; nearly 20% were observed only once. About 45% of the sample goes to the ten largest clones. The sample taken for sequencing was blood. These receptors were taken from a middle-aged man with Graves' ophthalmopathy.

The gene calls are TRBV5-1 and TRBJ2-1; either TRBD1 or TRBD2 may fit D (5 bases each). Germline V CDR1 and CDR2: SGHRS, YFSETQ. Deletions cut 3 bases from V and 7 bases from J, with 29 bases between. The length of the CDR3 is 19 residues. CDR3 residues: CASSSRGLVRVAGGNEQFF. CDR3 in DNA: TGCGCCAGCAGCTCTCGGGGCCTCGTTAGGGTGGCCGGTGGGAATGAGCAGTTCTTC. Variable domain in full (rest from reference TRBV5-1 and TRBJ2-1): KAGVTQTPRYLIKTRGQQVTLSCSPISGHRSVSWYQQTPGQGLQFLFEYFSETQRNKGNFPGRFSGRQFSNSRSEMNVSTLELGDSALYLCASSSRGLVRVAGGNEQFFGPGTRLTVL.

V gene TRBV28 combines with J gene TRBJ2-1; 8 nucleotides agree with TRBD2. The CDR3 is 13 residues long. The V segment lost 10 bases and the J segment 7 bases; nucleotides outside the gene matches: 9. The germline gives CDR1 MDHEN, CDR2 SYDVKM. The CDR3 DNA reads TGTGCCACCCGCCGGACTAGCCGGAATGAGCAGTTCTTC. Its protein is CATRRTSRNEQFF.

CDR3 in amino acids: CASSVPGQGIMDTEAFF. The CDR3 DNA reads TGTGCCAGCAGCGTCCCGGGACAGGGGATCATGGACACTGAAGCTTTCTTT. This sequence joins TRBV6-1 and TRBJ1-1, with 10 bases matching TRBD1. From germline, CDR1 is MNHNS and CDR2 SASEGT. Trimming at V came to 6 bases and at J to 3 bases, leaving 13 bases not matched to a gene. The CDR3 runs to 17 residues.

This clonotype was detected a few times. The chain recombines TRBV27 with TRBJ1-4; 10 positions match TRBD1. The CDR3 contains 16 residues. Germline lookup yields CDR1 MNHEY and CDR2 SMNVEV (reference sequence). Trimming removed 3 bases from V and 6 bases from J; junction bases left unmatched: 7. CDR3 DNA: TGTGCCAGCAGTTTGACAGGGGGCTGGAAATATGAAAAACTGTTTTTT. Translation: CASSLTGGWKYEKLFF.

The chain employs TRBV28 and TRBJ1-4; no definite D call. The CDR3 has 12 amino acids. Per the germline V gene, CDR1 is MDHEN and CDR2 is SYDVKM. V gave up 6 bases and J gave up 5 bases, with 7 bases separating them. DNA for the CDR3: TGTGCCAGCAGGGGGTACAATGAAAAACTGTTTTTT. Encoded protein: CASRGYNEKLFF.

The chain uses TRBV15 and TRBJ1-1; unclear D gene. The CDR3 sequence is 15 residues long. The V and J ends lost 9 bases and 4 bases respectively, with 21 bases between them. CDR1 is LNHNV, CDR2 YYDKDF, per germline (reference sequence). The CDR3 DNA sequence: TGTGCCACGAGCCCGGGAGACGGGTTTGCCACTGAAGCTTTCTTT. Translation gives CATSPGDGFATEAFF.

This clonotype was recorded at least ten times. The chain recombines TRBV2 with TRBJ2-1; D perhaps matches TRBD1 (6 bases). CDR1 and CDR2 (germline): SNHLY, FYNNEI. The CDR3 sequence is 11 residues long. Trimming removed 7 bases at V and 8 bases at J, with 9 bases between. The CDR3 DNA sequence: TGTGCCAGCACTAGGACAGATGAGCAGTTCTTC. Its translation is CASTRTDEQFF. The complete variable domain, with remaining parts taken from reference TRBV2 and TRBJ2-1, reads EPEVTQTPSHQVTQMGQEVILRCVPISNHLYFYWYRQILGQKVEFLVSFYNNEISEKSEIFDDQFSVERPDGSNFTLKIRSTKLEDSAMYFCASTRTDEQFFGPGTRLTVL.

The chain has TRBV24-1 and TRBJ1-2, with TRBD1 matching 11 bases. J was trimmed by 0 bases and V by 3 bases; bases with no gene match: 5. The CDR3 covers 17 residues. Looked up from germline, CDR1 is KGHDR and CDR2 is SFDVKD. CDR3 region: CATSDRTGGEANYGYTF. The CDR3 DNA reads as TGTGCCACCAGTGATCGGACAGGGGGCGAAGCTAACTATGGCTACACCTTC.

This sequence joins TRBV28 and TRBJ2-1, with TRBD2 matching over 13 bases. Trimming cost V 6 bases and J 7 bases; bases outside gene matches: 9. Germline CDR1 MDHEN, CDR2 SYDVKM. The CDR3 length is 16 residues. DNA of the CDR3: TGTGCCAGCAGCCGGACTAGCGGGAGCGGGTGGAATGAGCAGTTCTTC. Amino acid sequence: CASSRTSGSGWNEQFF.

This clonotype was observed a handful of times. The chain combines TRBV30 with TRBJ1-5; no definite D call. The CDR3 runs to 13 residues. Trimming cost V 1 base and J 6 bases, with 10 bases left between them. Germline CDR1 and CDR2: GTSNPN and SVGIG (reference sequence). The CDR3 sequence is CAWSARSGQPQHF. In DNA form, the CDR3 reads TGTGCCTGGAGTGCACGGTCTGGTCAGCCCCAGCATTTT. The full variable domain, with the rest looked up from reference TRBV30 and TRBJ1-5, is SQTIHQWPATLVQPVGSPLSLECTVEGTSNPNLYWYRQAAGRGLQLLFYSVGIGQISSEVPQNLSASRPQDRQFILSSKKLLLSDSGFYLCAWSARSGQPQHFGDGTRLSIL.

At least ten counts were recorded for this clonotype. This sequence joins TRBV18 and TRBJ2-7, with a tentative D call TRBD1 (5 bases). V was pared by 0 bases and J by 5 bases, with 8 bases between. The CDR3 sequence is 13 residues long. Looked up from germline, CDR1 is KGHSH and CDR2 is LQKENI. The CDR3 region has the DNA TGTGCCAGCTCACCACCGGTACAGGACGAGCAGTACTTC. It encodes CASSPPVQDEQYF.

This clonotype has ten or more counts. The chain is built from TRBV13 and TRBJ1-1; TRBD1 is a possible D gene (6 bases). Trimming removed 5 bases at V and 5 bases at J, with 15 bases between. Germline V lookup: CDR1 PRHDT, CDR2 FYEKMQ (reference sequence). CDR3 size: 14 residues. CDR3 DNA sequence: TGTGCCAGCAGCCAAACAGGGCAAGATACTGAAGCTTTCTTT. Translation gives CASSQTGQDTEAFF.

This clonotype came up many times. This sequence joins TRBV4-1 and TRBJ1-1, with D tentatively TRBD1 (5 bases). Trimming left V 2 bases short and J 4 bases short, with 11 bases between. The CDR3 is 14 amino acids. The V gene's germline CDR1 is MGHRA and CDR2 YSYEKL. The chain's CDR3 is CASSQLTGGTEAFF. The DNA of the CDR3 is TGCGCCAGCAGCCAACTTACCGGGGGCACTGAAGCTTTCTTT.

The rearrangement joins TRBV10-3 to TRBJ2-2, with 15 bases fitting TRBD2. This CDR3 comprises 20 residues. Unmatched junction bases numbered 6, after V lost 0 bases and J lost 1 base. CDR1 ENHRY and CDR2 SYGVKD come from the germline V gene. CDR3 sequence reads: CAISESGTSGRIGNTGELFF. As DNA, the CDR3 is TGTGCCATCAGTGAGTCAGGGACTAGCGGGAGGATCGGGAACACCGGGGAGCTGTTTTTT.

The rearrangement joins TRBV6-5 to TRBJ1-2; no clear D. This CDR3 is built from 13 residues. CDR1 MNHEY and CDR2 SVGAGI come from the germline V gene. Trimming removed 4 bases at V and 8 bases at J, with 14 bases between. The CDR3 coding sequence is TGTGCCAGCAGTTCGAGGACGGAGTGGGGCTACACCTTC. This sequence encodes CASSSRTEWGYTF.

This sequence joins TRBV6-1 and TRBJ2-7, with a weak D call TRBD1 (6 bases). The CDR3 loop spans 15 amino acids. Germline V CDR1 and CDR2: MNHNS, SASEGT. Deletions cut 6 bases from V and 0 bases from J, with 15 bases between. CDR3 residues: CASSRNVDSSYEQYF. The DNA of the CDR3 is TGTGCCAGCAGCAGGAATGTGGACAGCTCCTACGAGCAGTACTTC.